Shown below are 20 T cell receptor beta chains from a single sample sequenced in a study of cytomegalovirus exposure and HLA in healthy donors. A multiplex PCR was run with 60 Vbeta primers and 13 Jbeta primers. Data came from immunoSEQ multiplex PCR; TCRdb stores just in-frame clones and leaves some out. The sample has about 78,000 clones, roughly 72% seen once. Sequencing was done on a sample of PBMCs. Receptor source: a woman in her forties in good health and CMV-seropositive.

Only a few counts were recorded for this clone. The rearrangement links TRBV30 to TRBJ1-2; a weak D match, TRBD1 (5 bases). The germline gives CDR1 GTSNPN, CDR2 SVGIG (reference sequence). This CDR3 is 13 amino acids long. V gave up 0 bases and J gave up 7 bases, with 12 bases separating them. CDR3 coding DNA: TGTGCCTGGAGTGTATCAGGGTGGAGTGGCTACACCTTC. The encoded protein is CAWSVSGWSGYTF.

The chain is built from TRBV29-1 and TRBJ1-6, with 8 bases fitting TRBD1. Trimming at V came to 5 bases and at J to 7 bases, leaving 4 bases not matched to a gene. CDR1 is SQVTM, CDR2 ANQGSEA, per germline. The CDR3 length is 13 residues. The CDR3 DNA follows: TGCAGCGTTCGGACAGGGACGAATTCACCCCTCCACTTT. As protein: CSVRTGTNSPLHF.

The CDR3, as DNA: TGCGCCAGCAGTGAAAGGGGGAGAATTGAGACCCAGTACTTC. Its translation is CASSERGRIETQYF. V gene TRBV10-1 combines with J gene TRBJ2-5; perhaps TRBD1 as D (6 bases). The V gene's germline CDR1 is WNHNN and CDR2 SYGVQD (reference sequence). The V gene lost 3 bases and the J gene lost 5 bases, with 13 bases spanning the gap. The CDR3 extends over 14 amino acids.

A few counts support this clone. The V and J genes are TRBV4-2 and TRBJ1-2; the D is unclear. Between the trimmed V and J ends, which lost 0 bases and 5 bases, there was a span of 10 bases. Germline V gene data show CDR1 as LGHNA and CDR2 as YNFKEQ. The CDR3 consists of 14 residues. The CDR3 DNA sequence: TGTGCCAGCAGCCAAGACACAGTTACGTATGGCTACACCTTC. Translating gives CASSQDTVTYGYTF.

The chain is built from TRBV5-1 and TRBJ1-3, with a tentative D call TRBD1 (5 bases). V was cut by 0 bases and J by 0 bases, with 13 bases left in between. The CDR3 is 17 amino acids. CDR1 and CDR2 from the germline V gene are SGHRS and YFSETQ. CDR3 coding DNA: TGCGCCAGCAGCTTGGGTTCGGGACTGATCTCTGGAAACACCATATATTTT. It specifies CASSLGSGLISGNTIYF.

The chain has TRBV5-1 and TRBJ2-3; 10 nucleotides agree with TRBD2. This CDR3 has 17 amino acids. Germline V gene sequence: CDR1 SGHRS, CDR2 YFSETQ. After removal of 0 bases from V and 4 bases from J, the junction contained 8 bases not matched to a gene. The CDR3 sequence is CASSLGPLAGVADTQYF. The CDR3 DNA sequence: TGCGCCAGCAGCTTGGGCCCCCTAGCGGGGGTCGCAGATACGCAGTATTTT.

This clone was counted once. This sequence joins TRBV5-1 and TRBJ2-6; 7 bases align to TRBD2. Germline V gives CDR1 SGHRS, CDR2 YFSETQ. The CDR3 runs 16 residues. The ends lost 4 bases at V and 0 bases at J; junction bases unmatched: 4. CDR3 sequence: CASSVGGVSGANVLTF. Here the CDR3 DNA reads TGCGCCAGCAGCGTTGGGGGGGTCTCTGGGGCCAACGTCCTGACTTTC.

The chain is built from TRBV27 and TRBJ2-3, with 14 bases lining up with TRBD2. Germline lookup yields CDR1 MNHEY and CDR2 SMNVEV (reference sequence). This CDR3 comprises 18 residues. The junction had 12 bases not matched to a gene; V was cut back by 6 bases and J by 4 bases. For the CDR3, the DNA is TGTGCCAGCAGCCCTATAGGGACTAGCGGGAGAGGGGCAGATACGCAGTATTTT. The encoded protein is CASSPIGTSGRGADTQYF.

V is TRBV5-1 and J is TRBJ2-3; 7 bases agree with TRBD2. This CDR3 contains 18 residues. From germline, CDR1 is SGHRS and CDR2 YFSETQ. The J segment lost 0 bases and the V segment lost 1 base, leaving 11 bases of the junction unmatched. CDR3 region: CASSLKALSSGSTDTQYF. The DNA of the CDR3 is TGCGCCAGCAGCTTGAAGGCGTTGTCTAGCGGCAGCACAGATACGCAGTATTTT.

The chain has TRBV13 and TRBJ2-7, with 8 bases matching TRBD1. This CDR3 is 14 amino acids long. Germline values: CDR1 PRHDT, CDR2 FYEKMQ (reference sequence). The V and J ends lost 4 bases and 5 bases, in that order; junction bases with no gene match: 7. The CDR3 reads CASSYSGQVNEQYF. CDR3 coding DNA: TGTGCCAGCAGCTATTCGGGACAGGTAAACGAGCAGTACTTC.

The chain links TRBV5-1 to TRBJ1-5; D may be TRBD1 (6 bases). The CDR3 covers 14 residues. V dropped 0 bases and J dropped 7 bases, with 11 bases sitting between them. Germline V lookup: CDR1 SGHRS, CDR2 YFSETQ. The CDR3, as DNA: TGCGCCAGCAGCTTGGCACAGGGCGAACAGCCCCAGCATTTT. Protein product: CASSLAQGEQPQHF. Looking up the rest from reference TRBV5-1 and TRBJ1-5 gives the full variable domain: KAGVTQTPRYLIKTRGQQVTLSCSPISGHRSVSWYQQTPGQGLQFLFEYFSETQRNKGNFPGRFSGRQFSNSRSEMNVSTLELGDSALYLCASSLAQGEQPQHFGDGTRLSIL.

The chain recombines TRBV7-2 with TRBJ2-2; weak D call: TRBD1 (5 bases). Trimming stripped 0 bases from V and 3 bases from J, with 14 bases between. Germline-derived CDR1 and CDR2 are SGHTA and FQGNSA. This CDR3 is built from 17 residues. Here the CDR3 reads CASSLAGPLVDTGELFF. The CDR3 DNA follows: TGTGCCAGCAGCTTAGCGGGGCCCCTCGTAGACACCGGGGAGCTGTTTTTT.

The gene calls are TRBV4-2 and TRBJ2-2; tentative D call: TRBD1 (6 bases). The CDR3 is 17 amino acids. V lost 0 bases to trimming and J lost 3 bases, with 14 bases between them. The germline V gene encodes CDR1 LGHNA and CDR2 YNFKEQ. CDR3 nucleotides: TGTGCCAGCAGCCAAGATCCCTGGCCAGGGGACACCGGGGAGCTGTTTTTT. As protein: CASSQDPWPGDTGELFF.

The chain has TRBV5-5 and TRBJ2-3; D perhaps matches TRBD2 (6 bases). V was clipped by 0 bases and J by 0 bases, with 20 bases between them. Germline CDR1 and CDR2: SGHKS and YYEKEE (reference sequence). This CDR3 has 19 residues. The CDR3 sequence: CASSLAVAGPFHSTDTQYF. In nucleotides, the CDR3 is TGTGCCAGCAGCTTGGCCGTCGCGGGACCCTTTCATAGCACAGATACGCAGTATTTT.

The rearrangement uses TRBV19 and TRBJ1-1, with D possibly being TRBD1 (5 bases). The ends were cut back, 3 bases at V and 6 bases at J, with 14 bases in the middle. Per germline, CDR1 LNHDA and CDR2 SQIVND (reference sequence). This CDR3 contains 14 residues. The DNA for the CDR3 is TGTGCCAGTAGTATGCCCCAGGGCAATCCTGAAGCTTTCTTT. This gives the protein CASSMPQGNPEAFF.

The chain employs TRBV5-1 and TRBJ2-3; D uncertain. The V gene lost 5 bases and the J gene lost 0 bases, with 16 bases spanning the gap. Germline V gene lookup returns CDR1 SGHRS and CDR2 YFSETQ. The CDR3 contains 16 residues. CDR3 in DNA: TGCGCCAGCAGGCCCCAAGTCGTCAGTAGCACAGATACGCAGTATTTT. It yields the protein CASRPQVVSSTDTQYF.

This clone came up a few times. Its ends do not fully match the called genes, so a read error is possible. V gene TRBV5-1 combines with J gene TRBJ1-2; TRBD1 aligns across 12 bases. Germline V lookup: CDR1 SGHRS, CDR2 YFSETQ. CDR3 size: 14 residues. The DNA of the CDR3 is TGCGCCAGCGCCGGGACAGGGGGCTTGGATGGCTACCCCTTC. It specifies CASAGTGGLDGYPF. Filled out from reference TRBV5-1 and TRBJ1-2, the complete variable domain reads KAGVTQTPRYLIKTRGQQVTLSCSPISGHRSVSWYQQTPGQGLQFLFEYFSETQRNKGNFPGRFSGRQFSNSRSEMNVSTLELGDSALYLCASAGTGGLDGYPFGSGTRLTVV.

This clone was detected only a few times. The CDR3 protein is CASIGTSGRYEQYF. The DNA of the CDR3 is TGTGCCAGCATCGGGACTAGCGGGAGGTACGAGCAGTACTTC. The genes are TRBV5-6 and TRBJ2-7, with TRBD2 matching 15 bases. V lost 6 bases to trimming and J lost 4 bases; unmatched junction nucleotides: 2. The CDR3 is made up of 14 amino acids. Germline V gene lookup returns CDR1 SGHDT and CDR2 YYEEEE.

On this clone itself: The sample carries other DNA sequences with the same CDR3. The rearrangement links TRBV5-6 to TRBJ1-1; 7 positions agree with TRBD1. Germline CDR1 SGHDT, CDR2 YYEEEE. This CDR3 has 15 amino acids. V gave up 5 bases and J gave up 7 bases; unmatched junction bases: 14. The CDR3 reads CASRVQNRGLVEAFF. CDR3 bases: TGTGCCAGCAGGGTGCAAAACAGGGGTCTCGTTGAAGCTTTCTTT.

This rearrangement joins TRBV15 to TRBJ1-1; D is perhaps TRBD1 (6 bases). V was pared by 5 bases and J by 4 bases, with 14 bases between. CDR1 is LNHNV, CDR2 YYDKDF, per germline (reference sequence). The CDR3 sequence is 14 residues long. As DNA, the CDR3 is TGTGCCACCAGCCTAGCAGGGGTCGGCACTGAAGCTTTCTTT. Protein product: CATSLAGVGTEAFF. The full variable domain, in which reference TRBV15 and TRBJ1-1 provide the parts outside the CDR3, is DAMVIQNPRYQVTQFGKPVTLSCSQTLNHNVMYWYQQKSSQAPKLLFHYYDKDFNNEADTPDNFQSRRPNTSFCFLDIRSPGLGDTAMYLCATSLAGVGTEAFFGQGTRLTVV.